The 13 T cell receptor beta chains given below trace back to one sample, sequenced in a study of beta chain features in type 1 diabetes (dated by TCRdb to 2016 to 2019). Library construction relied on the immunoSEQ multiplex PCR assay. The entire isolated RNA was reverse transcribed using the High Capacity cDNA Reverse Transcription Kit, and thus expressed TCRB transcripts were sequenced. TCRdb obtained this table from immuneACCESS and retained in-frame rearrangements with V and J assigned. These tables miss some clones; where compared with another copy, unresolved V genes account for less than half of the shortfall, and the remainder is unexplained. The sample records about 40,000 clones, over 45% of which are singletons. Clones ranked in the top ten supply 0.72% of the sample. Sequencing input: central memory CD4+ T cells from blood. The receptors here all came from a woman between 18 and 30 years old in good health.

CDR3 nucleotide sequence: TGTGCCAGCAGCTTGACCTCGGGGATAAACACCGGGGAGCTGTTTTTT. Its translation is CASSLTSGINTGELFF. The chain carries TRBV5-5 and TRBJ2-2; possible D gene TRBD2, 5 bases. V was trimmed by 1 base and J by 2 bases, leaving 12 bases between them. This CDR3 is built from 16 residues. The germline CDR1 and CDR2 sequences are SGHKS and YYEKEE (reference sequence).

The rearrangement joins TRBV7-9 to TRBJ1-1; D is ambiguous. The CDR3 consists of 11 residues. From germline, CDR1 is SEHNR and CDR2 FQNEAQ (reference sequence). V was cut by 5 bases and J by 6 bases, with 7 bases left in between. The CDR3 loop is CASSQHPEAFF. The DNA of the CDR3 is TGTGCCAGCAGCCAACACCCTGAAGCTTTCTTT.

The chain couples TRBV28 to TRBJ2-3; the D is unclear. The CDR3 loop spans 13 amino acids. Trimming cost V 7 bases and J 4 bases, with 12 bases left between them. Germline-derived CDR1 and CDR2 are MDHEN and SYDVKM. The CDR3 is CASNLEASDTQYF. The CDR3 nucleotides read TGTGCCAGCAACCTCGAGGCATCAGATACGCAGTATTTT. The full variable domain, its missing parts supplied by reference TRBV28 and TRBJ2-3, is DVKVTQSSRYLVKRTGEKVFLECVQDMDHENMFWYRQDPGLGLRLIYFSYDVKMKEKGDIPEGYSVSREKKERFSLILESASTNQTSMYLCASNLEASDTQYFGPGTRLTVL.

The chain employs TRBV2 and TRBJ1-5; 8 positions agree with TRBD1. This CDR3 contains 14 residues. The ends lost 4 bases at V and 6 bases at J; junction bases unmatched: 5. Germline lookup yields CDR1 SNHLY and CDR2 FYNNEI. The CDR3 sequence is CASSVQGAAQPQHF. The CDR3 DNA sequence: TGTGCCAGCAGTGTTCAGGGGGCCGCTCAGCCCCAGCATTTT.

This clone showed up just a few times. The rearrangement links TRBV30 to TRBJ1-5; 11 positions agree with TRBD1. Germline lookup yields CDR1 GTSNPN and CDR2 SVGIG (reference sequence). The CDR3 consists of 13 residues. After removal of 6 bases from V and 5 bases from J, the junction contained 3 bases not matched to a gene. The CDR3, as DNA: TGTGCCTGTAGGACAGGGGGCGATCAGCCCCAGCATTTT. Protein: CACRTGGDQPQHF.

The V gene is TRBV30, the J gene TRBJ1-1, with D perhaps TRBD1 (6 bases). CDR1 is GTSNPN and CDR2 is SVGIG in the germline V gene (reference sequence). CDR3 length: 15 residues. V gave up 3 bases and J gave up 2 bases, with 16 bases separating them. The CDR3 sequence: CAWSEPGVKNTEAFF. CDR3 DNA: TGTGCCTGGAGCGAACCAGGGGTTAAAAACACTGAAGCTTTCTTT.

V gene TRBV2 combines with J gene TRBJ2-5; 12 bases line up with TRBD2. The CDR3 is made up of 14 amino acids. Germline-derived CDR1 and CDR2 are SNHLY and FYNNEI. V was clipped by 3 bases and J by 9 bases; unmatched bases: 5. CDR3 region: CASSDTSGRPSQYF. The CDR3, as DNA: TGTGCCAGCAGTGATACTAGCGGGAGGCCGTCCCAGTACTTC.

CDR3 sequence reads: CASSLTWTANEQFF. The CDR3, as DNA: TGCGCCAGCAGCTTGACGTGGACTGCCAATGAGCAGTTCTTC. The J gene is TRBJ2-1, the V gene TRBV5-1; a weak D match, TRBD2 (5 bases). The CDR3 contains 14 residues. V lost 1 base and J 6 bases, leaving 11 bases between the germline ends. Germline assignment: CDR1 SGHRS and CDR2 YFSETQ. Variable domain in full (rest from reference TRBV5-1 and TRBJ2-1): KAGVTQTPRYLIKTRGQQVTLSCSPISGHRSVSWYQQTPGQGLQFLFEYFSETQRNKGNFPGRFSGRQFSNSRSEMNVSTLELGDSALYLCASSLTWTANEQFFGPGTRLTVL.

The chain links TRBV11-2 to TRBJ1-5; D remains ambiguous. This CDR3 is 14 amino acids long. The germline V gene encodes CDR1 SGHAT and CDR2 FQNNGV. V was pared by 1 base and J by 2 bases, with 6 bases between. DNA for the CDR3: TGTGCCAGCAGCTTAGGGAGTGGCAATCAGCCCCAGCATTTT. Translated: CASSLGSGNQPQHF.

The table lists this clone with a few counts. This chain connects TRBV19 to TRBJ2-2; D not certain. The V and J ends lost 1 base and 6 bases respectively, with 9 bases between them. Germline CDR1 reads LNHDA; CDR2 reads SQIVND (reference sequence). The CDR3 extends over 14 amino acids. CDR3 coding DNA: TGTGCCAGTAGTATAGCGGCCAGCGCCGGGGAGCTGTTTTTT. Encoded protein: CASSIAASAGELFF.

The rearrangement joins TRBV5-4 to TRBJ1-3, with a possible D match to TRBD1 (6 bases). Germline CDR1 is SGHNT and CDR2 is YYREEE (reference sequence). The CDR3 has 17 amino acids. The CDR3 is CAASTGGFTASGNTIYF. The CDR3 DNA reads as TGTGCAGCTTCGACAGGTGGCTTCACCGCATCTGGAAACACCATATATTTT.

The chain links TRBV28 to TRBJ2-5; 7 positions match TRBD1. Germline V gene data show CDR1 as MDHEN and CDR2 as SYDVKM. The CDR3 consists of 19 residues. The trim removed 5 bases at V and 2 bases at J, leaving 20 bases unmatched. CDR3 DNA: TGTGCCAGCAGTCCATTTTCCCGTTGGGGACAGAGAGTTCAAGAGACCCAGTACTTC. This sequence encodes CASSPFSRWGQRVQETQYF.

This clone was counted a few times. The V call is TRBV27, the J call TRBJ2-7; 7 nucleotides align to TRBD1. CDR3 size: 15 residues. CDR1 is MNHEY and CDR2 is SMNVEV in the germline V gene (reference sequence). V was pared by 7 bases and J by 0 bases, with 9 bases of the junction left unmatched. For the CDR3, the DNA is TGTGCCAGCACCCCTCGGGACAGAGTCTCCTACGAGCAGTACTTC. This codes for CASTPRDRVSYEQYF.